This T cell receptor beta chain was sequenced during a study of cytomegalovirus exposure and HLA in healthy donors. Findings and limits, study-wide: In most subjects, TCR beta sequences reportedly gave accurate predictions of HLA-A and HLA-B alleles.

Concerning this clone itself: The antigen remains undetermined.

Germline V gives CDR1 GTSNPN, CDR2 SVGIG (reference sequence). V lost 0 bases and J lost 6, with 17 bases in between. CDR3 length: 15 residues. PCR employed 60 Vbeta and 13 Jbeta primers. Produced via immunoSEQ multiplex PCR; TCRdb's table is partial and in-frame only. The table includes some 120,000 clones, approximately 80% detected once. This clonotype was sampled from a man aged 45-65 years in good health and CMV-seronegative. The V call is TRBV30, the J call TRBJ1-1; D is perhaps TRBD1 (5 bases). Sequencing was carried out using PBMCs. CDR3 sequence (DNA): TGTGCCTGGAGTGTATCAGGGAGGGGATTCTCTGAAGCTTTCTTT. It codes for CAWSVSGRGFSEAFF.